This record covers a single TCR beta chain. The germline gene is not matched at one end of the junction; a read error may be the cause. Looked up from germline, CDR1 is MNHEY and CDR2 is SVGEGT. The CDR3 covers 12 residues. The sample is drawn from a study of tumor-infiltrating lymphocytes in primary liver carcinoma. Co-extracted RNA and DNA came from roughly 20-30 mg of unsorted bulk tissue. A constant-region primer primed TCR beta cDNA synthesis from 400 to 600 ng of total RNA. Employing slightly modified ARM-PCR, three nested multiplex PCR rounds were run, and these gave rise to the TCR beta libraries. For roughly 11 cycles apiece, the opening two PCR rounds ran with TRBV1-TRBV30 forward primers and a C-beta reverse primer. TCRdb processed the multiplex PCR reads anew with MiXCR; each CDR3 protein has one entry. The repertoire holds 55,000 to 65,000 distinct CDR3 sequences, about three quarters seen once, with around 50% in the top ten.

The receptor's source is a man aged 40-50 years with primary liver carcinoma and hepatitis B virus infection. Sequenced sample: liver tumor tissue from sampling region 2. Regarding subset: tumor region T2, inferior pole. V is TRBV6-2 or TRBV6-3 and J is TRBJ2-3; D not certain. In DNA form, the CDR3 reads TGTACCAGCACCACTGGAGCAGATACGCAGTATTTT. This translates into CTSTTGADTQYF.